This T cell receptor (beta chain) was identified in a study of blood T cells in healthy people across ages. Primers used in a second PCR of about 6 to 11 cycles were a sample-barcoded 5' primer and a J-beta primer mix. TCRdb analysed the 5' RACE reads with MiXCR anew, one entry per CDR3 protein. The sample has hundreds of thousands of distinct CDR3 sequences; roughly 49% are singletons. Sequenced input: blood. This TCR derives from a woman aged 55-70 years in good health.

CDR3 amino acids: CASSHDKSYGYTF. In DNA form, the CDR3 reads TGCGCCAGCAGCCACGACAAAAGCTATGGCTACACCTTC. The chain links TRBV4-3 to TRBJ1-2; D unresolved. The CDR3 spans 13 residues. Germline CDR1 LGHNA, CDR2 YSLEER. V was trimmed by 3 bases and J by 4 bases, leaving 9 bases between them.